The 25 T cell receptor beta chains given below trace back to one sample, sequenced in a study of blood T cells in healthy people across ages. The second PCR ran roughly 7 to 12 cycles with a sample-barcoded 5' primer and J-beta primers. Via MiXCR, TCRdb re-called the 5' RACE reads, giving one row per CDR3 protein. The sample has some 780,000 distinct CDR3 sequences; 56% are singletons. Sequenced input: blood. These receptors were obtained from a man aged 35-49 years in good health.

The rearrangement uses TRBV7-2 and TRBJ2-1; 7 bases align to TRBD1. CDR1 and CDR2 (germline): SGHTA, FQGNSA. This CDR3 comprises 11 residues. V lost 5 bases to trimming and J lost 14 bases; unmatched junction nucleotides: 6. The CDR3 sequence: CASSLTGREFF. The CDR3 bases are TGTGCCAGCAGCCTGACAGGGCGCGAGTTCTTC. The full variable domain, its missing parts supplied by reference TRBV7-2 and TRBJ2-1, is GAGVSQSPSNKVTEKGKDVELRCDPISGHTALYWYRQSLGQGLEFLIYFQGNSAPDKSGLPSDRFSAERTGGSVSTLTIQRTQQEDSAVYLCASSLTGREFFGPGTRLTVL.

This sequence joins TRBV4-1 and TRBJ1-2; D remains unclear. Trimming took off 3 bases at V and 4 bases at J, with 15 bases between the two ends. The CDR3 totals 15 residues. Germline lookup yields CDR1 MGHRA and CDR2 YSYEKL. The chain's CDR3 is CASSHEGWTPYGYTF. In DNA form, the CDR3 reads TGCGCCAGCAGCCACGAAGGATGGACCCCCTATGGCTACACCTTC.

CDR3 DNA: TGCGCCAGCAGCCAGACAGGGTTGGGGGAGCAGTACTTC. Translated, it gives CASSQTGLGEQYF. The rearrangement links TRBV4-1 to TRBJ2-4; 7 nucleotides line up with TRBD1. V was pared by 3 bases and J by 13 bases, with 9 bases of the junction left unmatched. In germline, CDR1 is MGHRA, CDR2 YSYEKL. This CDR3 comprises 13 residues.

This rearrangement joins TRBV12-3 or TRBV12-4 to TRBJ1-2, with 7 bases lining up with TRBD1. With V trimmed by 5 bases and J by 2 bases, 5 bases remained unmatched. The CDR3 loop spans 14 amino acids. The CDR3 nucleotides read TGTGCCAGCAGTGGGGGACAGTTAAACTATGGCTACACCTTC. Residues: CASSGGQLNYGYTF.

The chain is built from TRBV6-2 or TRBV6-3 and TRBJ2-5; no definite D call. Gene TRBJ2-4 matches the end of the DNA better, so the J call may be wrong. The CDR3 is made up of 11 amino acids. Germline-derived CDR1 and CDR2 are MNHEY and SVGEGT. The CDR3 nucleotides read TGTGCCAGCGACCCTGTTCACATTCAGTACTTC. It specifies CASDPVHIQYF.

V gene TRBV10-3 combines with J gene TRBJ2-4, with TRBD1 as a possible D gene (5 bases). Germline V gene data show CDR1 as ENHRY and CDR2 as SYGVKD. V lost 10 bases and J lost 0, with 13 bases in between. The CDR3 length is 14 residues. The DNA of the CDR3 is TGTGCCACCGCGGACACCCGAGCCAAAAACATTCAGTACTTC. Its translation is CATADTRAKNIQYF.

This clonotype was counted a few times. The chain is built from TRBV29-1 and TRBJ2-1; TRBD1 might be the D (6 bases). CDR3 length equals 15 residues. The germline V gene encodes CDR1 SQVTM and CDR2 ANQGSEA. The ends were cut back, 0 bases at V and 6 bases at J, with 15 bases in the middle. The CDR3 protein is CSVEEAGVRGNEQFF. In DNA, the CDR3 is TGCAGCGTTGAAGAGGCAGGGGTGAGGGGCAATGAGCAGTTCTTC.

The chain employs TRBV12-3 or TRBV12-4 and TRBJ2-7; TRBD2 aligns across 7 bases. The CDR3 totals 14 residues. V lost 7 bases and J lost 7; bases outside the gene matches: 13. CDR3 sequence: CASKAGSTGGEQYF. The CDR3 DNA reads TGTGCCAGCAAAGCGGGATCTACGGGTGGGGAGCAGTACTTC.

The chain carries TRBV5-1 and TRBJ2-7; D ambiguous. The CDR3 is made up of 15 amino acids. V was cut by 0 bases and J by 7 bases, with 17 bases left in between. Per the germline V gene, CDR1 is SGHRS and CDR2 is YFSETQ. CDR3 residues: CASSLASISGNEQYF. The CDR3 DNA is TGCGCCAGCAGCTTGGCCAGTATTTCAGGCAATGAGCAGTACTTC. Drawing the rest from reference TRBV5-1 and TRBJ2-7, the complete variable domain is KAGVTQTPRYLIKTRGQQVTLSCSPISGHRSVSWYQQTPGQGLQFLFEYFSETQRNKGNFPGRFSGRQFSNSRSEMNVSTLELGDSALYLCASSLASISGNEQYFGPGTRLTVT.

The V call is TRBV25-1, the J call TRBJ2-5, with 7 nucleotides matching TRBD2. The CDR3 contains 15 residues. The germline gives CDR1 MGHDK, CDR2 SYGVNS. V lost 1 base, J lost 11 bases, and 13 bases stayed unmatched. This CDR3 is CASSEFGGRRNEQYF. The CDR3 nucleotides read TGTGCCAGCAGTGAATTTGGCGGGAGAAGAAATGAGCAGTACTTC. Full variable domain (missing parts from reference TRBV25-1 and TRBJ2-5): EADIYQTPRYLVIGTGKKITLECSQTMGHDKMYWYQQDPGMELHLIHYSYGVNSTEKGDLSSESTVSRIRTEHFPLTLESARPSHTSQYLCASSEFGGRRNEQYFGPGTRLLVL.

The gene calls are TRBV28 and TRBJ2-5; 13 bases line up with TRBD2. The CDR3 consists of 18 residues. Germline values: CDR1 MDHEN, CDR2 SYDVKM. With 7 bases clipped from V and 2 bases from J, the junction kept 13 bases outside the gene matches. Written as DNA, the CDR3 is TGTGCCAGCATCCCATGGACTAGCGGGAGAGGGGGGCAAGAGACCCAGTACTTC. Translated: CASIPWTSGRGGQETQYF. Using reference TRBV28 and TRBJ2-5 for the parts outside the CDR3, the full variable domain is DVKVTQSSRYLVKRTGEKVFLECVQDMDHENMFWYRQDPGLGLRLIYFSYDVKMKEKGDIPEGYSVSREKKERFSLILESASTNQTSMYLCASIPWTSGRGGQETQYFGPGTRLLVL.

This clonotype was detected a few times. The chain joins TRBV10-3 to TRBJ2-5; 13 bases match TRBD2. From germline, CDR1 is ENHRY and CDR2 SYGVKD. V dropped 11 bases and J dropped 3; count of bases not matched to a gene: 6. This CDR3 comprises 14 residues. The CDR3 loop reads CAVRTSGGEETQYF. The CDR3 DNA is TGTGCCGTCCGGACTAGCGGGGGAGAAGAGACCCAGTACTTC.

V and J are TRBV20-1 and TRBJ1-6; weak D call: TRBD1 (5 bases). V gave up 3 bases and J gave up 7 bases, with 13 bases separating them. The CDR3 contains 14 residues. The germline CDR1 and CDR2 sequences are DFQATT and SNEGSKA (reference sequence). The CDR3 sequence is CSASGQGRNSPLHF. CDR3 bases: TGCAGTGCTAGTGGTCAGGGAAGGAATTCACCCCTCCACTTT.

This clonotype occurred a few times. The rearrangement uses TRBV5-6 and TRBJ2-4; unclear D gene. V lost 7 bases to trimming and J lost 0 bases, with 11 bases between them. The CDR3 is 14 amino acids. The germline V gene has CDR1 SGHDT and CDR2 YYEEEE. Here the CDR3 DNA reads TGTGCCAGCGCAATATGGCTAGCCAAAAACATTCAGTACTTC. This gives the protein CASAIWLAKNIQYF.

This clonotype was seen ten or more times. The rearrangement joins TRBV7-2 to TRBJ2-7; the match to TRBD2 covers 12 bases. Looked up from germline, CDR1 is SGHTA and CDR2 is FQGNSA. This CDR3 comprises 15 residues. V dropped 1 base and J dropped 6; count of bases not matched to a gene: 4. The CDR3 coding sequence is TGTGCCAGCAGCTTAGGCCTAGCGGGAGGGCTCGAGCAGTACTTC. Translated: CASSLGLAGGLEQYF.

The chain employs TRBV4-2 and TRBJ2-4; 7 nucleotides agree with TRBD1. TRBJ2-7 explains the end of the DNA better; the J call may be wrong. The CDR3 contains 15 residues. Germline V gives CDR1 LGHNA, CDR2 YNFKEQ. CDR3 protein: CASSQAGTAVYEQYF. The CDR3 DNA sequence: TGTGCCAGCAGCCAAGCCGGGACAGCTGTATACGAGCAGTACTTC.

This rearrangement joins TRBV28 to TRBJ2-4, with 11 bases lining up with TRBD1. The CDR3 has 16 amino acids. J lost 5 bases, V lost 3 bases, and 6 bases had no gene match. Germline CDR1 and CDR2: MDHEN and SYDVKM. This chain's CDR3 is CASSFGGTGGQNIQYF. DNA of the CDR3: TGTGCCAGCAGTTTTGGGGGGACAGGGGGTCAAAACATTCAGTACTTC. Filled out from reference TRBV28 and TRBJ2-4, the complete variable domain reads DVKVTQSSRYLVKRTGEKVFLECVQDMDHENMFWYRQDPGLGLRLIYFSYDVKMKEKGDIPEGYSVSREKKERFSLILESASTNQTSMYLCASSFGGTGGQNIQYFGAGTRLSVL.

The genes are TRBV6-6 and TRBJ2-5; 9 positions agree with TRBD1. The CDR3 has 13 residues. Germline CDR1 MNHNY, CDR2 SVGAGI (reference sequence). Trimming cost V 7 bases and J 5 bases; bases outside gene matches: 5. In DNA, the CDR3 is TGTGCCAGCATACGGGACAGGGTTGAGACCCAGTACTTC. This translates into CASIRDRVETQYF.

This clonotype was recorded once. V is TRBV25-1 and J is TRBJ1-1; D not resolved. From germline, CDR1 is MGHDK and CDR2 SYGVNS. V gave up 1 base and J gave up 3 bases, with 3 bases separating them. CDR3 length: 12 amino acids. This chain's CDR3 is CASSESYTEAFF. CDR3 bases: TGTGCCAGCAGTGAATCCTACACTGAAGCTTTCTTT.

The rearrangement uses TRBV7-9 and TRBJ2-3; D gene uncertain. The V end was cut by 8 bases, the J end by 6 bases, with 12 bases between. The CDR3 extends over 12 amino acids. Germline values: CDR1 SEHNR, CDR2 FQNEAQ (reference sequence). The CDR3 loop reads CASARVGDTQYF. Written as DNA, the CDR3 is TGTGCCAGCGCCCGAGTAGGGGATACGCAGTATTTT.

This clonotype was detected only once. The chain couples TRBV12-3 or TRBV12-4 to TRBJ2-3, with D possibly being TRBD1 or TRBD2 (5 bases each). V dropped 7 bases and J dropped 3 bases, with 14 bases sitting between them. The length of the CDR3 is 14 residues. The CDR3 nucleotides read TGTGCCAGCACAAAGGGACGGAGAACAGATACGCAGTATTTT. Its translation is CASTKGRRTDTQYF.

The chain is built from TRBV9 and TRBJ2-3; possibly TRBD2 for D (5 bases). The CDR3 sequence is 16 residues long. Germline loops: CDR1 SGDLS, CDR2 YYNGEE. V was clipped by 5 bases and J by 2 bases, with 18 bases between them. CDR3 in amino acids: CASSEERSHNTDTQYF. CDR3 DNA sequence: TGTGCCAGCAGTGAAGAGCGGTCCCATAACACAGATACGCAGTATTTT.

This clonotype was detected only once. CDR3 in amino acids: CASSYQRGYTDTQYF. CDR3 nucleotides: TGTGCCAGCAGTTACCAGCGGGGCTACACAGATACGCAGTATTTT. The chain joins TRBV6-2 or TRBV6-3 to TRBJ2-3; TRBD2 aligns across 7 bases. Germline V gene lookup returns CDR1 MNHEY and CDR2 SVGEGT. The V gene end was trimmed by 2 bases and the J gene end by 2 bases; junction bases not matched to a gene: 4. This CDR3 has 15 amino acids.

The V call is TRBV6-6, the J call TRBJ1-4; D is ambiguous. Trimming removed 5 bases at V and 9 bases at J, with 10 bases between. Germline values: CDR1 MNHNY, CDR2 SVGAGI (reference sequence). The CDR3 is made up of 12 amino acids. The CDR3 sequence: CASSKGFQKLFF. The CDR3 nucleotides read TGTGCCAGCAGTAAGGGTTTCCAAAAACTGTTTTTT.

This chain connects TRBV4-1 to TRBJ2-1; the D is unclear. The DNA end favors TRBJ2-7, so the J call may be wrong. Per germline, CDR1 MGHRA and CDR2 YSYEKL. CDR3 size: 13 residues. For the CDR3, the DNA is TGCGCCAGCAGCCAAGTCTCGTACAATGAGCAGTACTTC. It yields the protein CASSQVSYNEQYF.